Listed here are 12 T cell receptor beta chains from one sample, sequenced in a study of cytotoxic CD8 clonotypes in ibrutinib-treated CLL. Sequencing used immunoSEQ multiplex PCR; TCRdb keeps in-frame clones, though not all of them. Among about 300,000 clones listed, more than 70% were seen once. The sample here was PBMCs, taken at disease progression, from a patient treated with ibrutinib. Receptors originate from a human donor with chronic lymphocytic leukemia.

The chain combines TRBV2 with TRBJ1-5; no definite D call. From germline, CDR1 is SNHLY and CDR2 FYNNEI. Deletions cut 4 bases from V and 3 bases from J, with 10 bases between. This CDR3 region has 14 residues. The CDR3 DNA sequence: TGTGCCAGCAGTGTGGTAGGACTCAATCAGCCCCAGCATTTT. It yields the protein CASSVVGLNQPQHF.

The chain links TRBV5-6 to TRBJ1-2; unclear D gene. Germline V gene sequence: CDR1 SGHDT, CDR2 YYEEEE. V gave up 0 bases and J gave up 0 bases, with 6 bases separating them. CDR3 size: 14 residues. The CDR3 region has the DNA TGTGCCAGCAGCTTGGTCGACACTAACTATGGCTACACCTTC. This sequence encodes CASSLVDTNYGYTF.

V is TRBV15 and J is TRBJ1-3, with D possibly matching TRBD1 (5 bases). V was shortened by 0 bases and J by 2 bases, with 11 bases between the two germline ends. This CDR3 has 16 amino acids. Germline CDR1 is LNHNV and CDR2 is YYDKDF (reference sequence). CDR3 DNA: TGTGCCACCAGCAGAGAGGCAGGGTGGGCTGGAAACACCATATATTTT. Amino acid sequence: CATSREAGWAGNTIYF.

The chain employs TRBV19 and TRBJ1-1, with 10 bases identical to TRBD1. Per the germline V gene, CDR1 is LNHDA and CDR2 is SQIVND (reference sequence). With V trimmed by 7 bases and J by 0 bases, 8 bases remained unmatched. The CDR3 is 16 amino acids. The CDR3 is CASTRQGASMNTEAFF. CDR3 bases: TGTGCCAGTACTAGACAGGGGGCCTCAATGAACACTGAAGCTTTCTTT.

The rearrangement uses TRBV6-5 and TRBJ1-5, with 7 bases fitting TRBD1. The germline V gene encodes CDR1 MNHEY and CDR2 SVGAGI. The CDR3 has 14 residues. The junction had 1 base not matched to a gene; V was cut back by 4 bases and J by 1 base. In nucleotides, the CDR3 is TGTGCCAGCAGTTCGACAGGGAGCAATCAGCCCCAGCATTTT. Translating gives CASSSTGSNQPQHF.

The chain carries TRBV5-6 and TRBJ2-5; 9 nucleotides align to TRBD2. The CDR3 contains 15 residues. Looked up from germline, CDR1 is SGHDT and CDR2 is YYEEEE. V lost 4 bases to trimming and J lost 5 bases; unmatched junction nucleotides: 9. Here the CDR3 reads CASSLGASGIETQYF. CDR3 nucleotide sequence: TGTGCCAGCAGCCTGGGGGCTAGCGGGATTGAGACCCAGTACTTC.

The V call is TRBV5-4, the J call TRBJ1-4, with a weak D call TRBD1 (6 bases). This CDR3 is 15 amino acids long. The germline V gene has CDR1 SGHNT and CDR2 YYREEE (reference sequence). V lost 4 bases to trimming and J lost 7 bases, with 17 bases between them. CDR3 amino acids: CASSKTGGIGEKLFF. As DNA, the CDR3 is TGTGCCAGCAGCAAGACAGGTGGGATCGGTGAAAAACTGTTTTTT.

This clone was counted between two and nine times. The V gene is TRBV5-1, the J gene TRBJ1-6; a possible D gene is TRBD1 (6 bases). CDR3 length: 14 amino acids. Germline CDR1 SGHRS, CDR2 YFSETQ. Trimming stripped 1 base from V and 8 bases from J, with 10 bases between. CDR3 DNA: TGCGCCAGCAGCTTGTGGGGGCCGGATTCACCCCTCCACTTT. It yields the protein CASSLWGPDSPLHF.

V gene TRBV11-1 combines with J gene TRBJ2-2; 9 bases map to TRBD1. After removal of 7 bases from V and 4 bases from J, the junction contained 7 bases not matched to a gene. This CDR3 has 15 residues. The V gene's germline CDR1 is SGHAT and CDR2 FQDESV (reference sequence). This CDR3 is CASTPGQGFTGELFF. DNA for the CDR3: TGTGCCAGCACCCCGGGACAGGGCTTCACCGGGGAGCTGTTTTTT.

CDR3 nucleotides: TGTGCCAGCACTTCTTGGGATTACGACTACGAGCAGTACTTC. Protein: CASTSWDYDYEQYF. V is TRBV6-1 and J is TRBJ2-7; D gene uncertain. Trimming took 7 bases from V and 3 from J, leaving 16 bases between them. Germline V gene data show CDR1 as MNHNS and CDR2 as SASEGT. The CDR3 totals 14 residues.

V usage is TRBV19 and J usage is TRBJ1-1; no firm D call. CDR3 size: 13 residues. Germline V gives CDR1 LNHDA, CDR2 SQIVND (reference sequence). The V end was cut by 0 bases, the J end by 7 bases, with 9 bases between. The CDR3 sequence is CASSIDSQHEAFF. Here the CDR3 DNA reads TGTGCCAGTAGTATAGATTCTCAGCATGAAGCTTTCTTT.

CDR3 loop: CASSQEGRETQYF. CDR3 sequence (DNA): TGTGCCAGCAGCCAAGAGGGGAGGGAGACCCAGTACTTC. V is TRBV14 and J is TRBJ2-5, with D maybe TRBD2 (6 bases). Between the trimmed V and J ends, which lost 0 bases and 5 bases, there was a span of 7 bases. Germline V lookup: CDR1 SGHDN, CDR2 FVKESK. This CDR3 has 13 amino acids.